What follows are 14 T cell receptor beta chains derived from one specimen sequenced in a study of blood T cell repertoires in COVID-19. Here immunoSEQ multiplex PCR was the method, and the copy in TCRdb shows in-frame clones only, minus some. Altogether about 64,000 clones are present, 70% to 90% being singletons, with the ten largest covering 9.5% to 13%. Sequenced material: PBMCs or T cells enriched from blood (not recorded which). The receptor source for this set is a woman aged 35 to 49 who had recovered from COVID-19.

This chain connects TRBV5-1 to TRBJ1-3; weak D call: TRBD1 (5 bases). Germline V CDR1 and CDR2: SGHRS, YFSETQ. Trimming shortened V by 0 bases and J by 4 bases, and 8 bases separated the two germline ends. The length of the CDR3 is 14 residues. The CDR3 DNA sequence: TGCGCCAGCAGCTTGGGGGGCGGCGGAAACACCATATATTTT. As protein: CASSLGGGGNTIYF.

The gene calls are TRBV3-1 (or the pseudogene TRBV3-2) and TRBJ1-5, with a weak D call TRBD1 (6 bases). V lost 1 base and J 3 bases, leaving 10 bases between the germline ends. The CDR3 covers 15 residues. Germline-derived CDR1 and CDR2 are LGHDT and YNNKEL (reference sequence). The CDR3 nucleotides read TGTGCCAGCAGCCAAGGGAGACAGGCCAATCAGCCCCAGCATTTT. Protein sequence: CASSQGRQANQPQHF.

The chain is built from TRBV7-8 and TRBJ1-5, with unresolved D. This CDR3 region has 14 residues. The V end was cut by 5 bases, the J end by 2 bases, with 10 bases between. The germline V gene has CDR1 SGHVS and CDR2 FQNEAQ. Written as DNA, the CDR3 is TGTGCCAGCAGCCAACTCGGGGGCAATCAGCCCCAGCATTTT. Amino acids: CASSQLGGNQPQHF.

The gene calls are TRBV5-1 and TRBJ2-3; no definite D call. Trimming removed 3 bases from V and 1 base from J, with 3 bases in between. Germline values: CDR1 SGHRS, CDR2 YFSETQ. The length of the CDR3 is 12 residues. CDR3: CASSSGTDTQYF. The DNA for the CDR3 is TGCGCCAGCAGCTCCGGCACAGATACGCAGTATTTT.

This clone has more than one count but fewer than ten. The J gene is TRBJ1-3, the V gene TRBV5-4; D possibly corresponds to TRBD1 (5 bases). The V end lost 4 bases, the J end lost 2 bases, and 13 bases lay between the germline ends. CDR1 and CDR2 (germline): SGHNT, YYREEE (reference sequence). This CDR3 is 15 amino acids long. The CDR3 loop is CASSPMKGPGNTIYF. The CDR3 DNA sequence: TGTGCCAGCAGCCCCATGAAGGGGCCTGGAAACACCATATATTTT.

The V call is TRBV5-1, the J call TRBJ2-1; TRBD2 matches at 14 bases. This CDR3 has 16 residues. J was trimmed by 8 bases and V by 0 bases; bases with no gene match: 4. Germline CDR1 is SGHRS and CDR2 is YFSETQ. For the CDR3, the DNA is TGCGCCAGCAGCTTGGGGCGACTAGCGGGGGGGCATGAGCAGTTCTTC. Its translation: CASSLGRLAGGHEQFF.

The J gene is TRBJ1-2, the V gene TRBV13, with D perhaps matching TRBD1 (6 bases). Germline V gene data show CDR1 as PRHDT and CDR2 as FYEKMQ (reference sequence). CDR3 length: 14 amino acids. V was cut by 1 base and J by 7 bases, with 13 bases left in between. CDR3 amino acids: CASSLVVGGAGYTF. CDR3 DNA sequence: TGTGCCAGCAGCTTAGTAGTAGGGGGGGCTGGCTACACCTTC.

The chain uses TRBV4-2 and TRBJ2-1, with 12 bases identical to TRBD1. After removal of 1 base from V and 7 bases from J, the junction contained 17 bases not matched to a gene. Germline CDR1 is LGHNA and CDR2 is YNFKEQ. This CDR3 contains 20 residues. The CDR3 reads CASSQVRDRGRLPTRNEQFF. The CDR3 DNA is TGTGCCAGCAGCCAAGTTAGGGACAGGGGGCGTCTCCCGACTAGGAATGAGCAGTTCTTC.

CDR3 in amino acids: CATSDYEFKQYF. The CDR3 nucleotides read TGTGCCACCAGTGATTACGAGTTCAAGCAGTACTTC. The V call is TRBV24-1, the J call TRBJ2-7; D gene unclear. The germline V gene encodes CDR1 KGHDR and CDR2 SFDVKD. The CDR3 has 12 amino acids. The V and J ends lost 2 bases and 8 bases respectively, with 9 bases between them.

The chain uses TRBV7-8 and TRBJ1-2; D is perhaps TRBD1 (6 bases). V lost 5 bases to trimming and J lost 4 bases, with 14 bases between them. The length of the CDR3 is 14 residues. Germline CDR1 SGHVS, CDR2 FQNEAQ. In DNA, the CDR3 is TGTGCCAGCAGCAACCGTACAGGGACCTATGGCTACACCTTC. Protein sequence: CASSNRTGTYGYTF. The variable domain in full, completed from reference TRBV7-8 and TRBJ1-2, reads GAGVSQSPRYKVAKRGQDVALRCDPISGHVSLFWYQQALGQGPEFLTYFQNEAQLDKSGLPSDRFFAERPEGSVSTLKIQRTQQEDSAVYLCASSNRTGTYGYTFGSGTRLTVV.

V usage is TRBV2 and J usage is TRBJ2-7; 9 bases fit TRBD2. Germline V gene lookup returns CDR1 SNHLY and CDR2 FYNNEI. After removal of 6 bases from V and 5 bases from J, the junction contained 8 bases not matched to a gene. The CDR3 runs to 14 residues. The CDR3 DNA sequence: TGTGCCAGCAGGAGTGGGGGACTAGCAAACGAGCAGTACTTC. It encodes CASRSGGLANEQYF. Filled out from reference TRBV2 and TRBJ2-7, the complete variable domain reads EPEVTQTPSHQVTQMGQEVILRCVPISNHLYFYWYRQILGQKVEFLVSFYNNEISEKSEIFDDQFSVERPDGSNFTLKIRSTKLEDSAMYFCASRSGGLANEQYFGPGTRLTVT.

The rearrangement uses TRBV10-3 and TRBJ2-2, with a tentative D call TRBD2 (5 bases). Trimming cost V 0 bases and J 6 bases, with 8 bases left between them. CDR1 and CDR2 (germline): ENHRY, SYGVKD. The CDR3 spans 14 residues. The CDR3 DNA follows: TGTGCCATCAGTGAGTCGAGGGCGCCCGGGGAGCTGTTTTTT. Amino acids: CAISESRAPGELFF.

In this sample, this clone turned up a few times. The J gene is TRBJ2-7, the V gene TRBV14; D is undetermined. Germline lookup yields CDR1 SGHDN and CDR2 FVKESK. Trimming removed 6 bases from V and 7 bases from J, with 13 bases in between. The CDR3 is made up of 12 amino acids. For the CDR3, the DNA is TGTGCCAGCAGTCAATTTCCCGGGGAGCAGTACTTC. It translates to CASSQFPGEQYF.

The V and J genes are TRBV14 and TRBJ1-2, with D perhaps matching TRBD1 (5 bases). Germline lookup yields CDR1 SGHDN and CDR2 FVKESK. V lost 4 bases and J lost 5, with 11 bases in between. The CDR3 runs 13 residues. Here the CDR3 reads CASSPPGRYGYTF. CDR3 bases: TGTGCCAGCAGCCCCCCAGGGAGGTATGGCTACACCTTC.